This T cell receptor (beta chain) was retrieved from a study of T cell repertoires in cytomegalovirus infection (dated by TCRdb to the late 2010s). Study-wide context: Peptide stimulations targeted recently identified HLA-C-restricted CMV epitopes, whose presentation resists viral immunomodulation, together with well-studied HLA-B-restricted epitopes. Donor HLA type was relevant to the analysis, as public TCR beta signatures indicated carriage of CMV infection together with the matching HLA type.

A remark on this clonotype: There is no known antigen for this receptor. No per-base quality is available; no much larger clone lies one base away.

The treatment or condition label of this sample denotes: in vitro stimulation with specific CMV peptide epitopes to enrich CMV-specific T cells. Sequencing was carried out with an Illumina HiSeq 1500. TCRdb passed the public sequencing reads through fastp at Q25 and MiXCR, retaining productive beta sequences. Each entry is one CDR3 protein sequence, shown with its most common DNA and genes. The sample table holds over 250,000 distinct CDR3 sequences, of which approximately 22% were seen once. Roughly a fifth of the sample rests with the top ten. What the research found in general, with its limitations: The ex vivo response was dominated by HLA-C-restricted CMV-specific TCR beta clonotypes, and the single most frequent clonotype in two of eight donors was supplied by these HLA-C-restricted clonotypes. In both this cohort and an independent cohort of over 350 donors, the cumulative frequency of public TCR beta family members distinguished carriers of CMV infection plus the relevant HLA type.

There are 13 amino acids in the CDR3, from cysteine to phenylalanine inclusive. The retained sequence is limited to the CDR3, 39 bases, with the frame set at the first base. Trimming costs V 5 bases and J 10 bases, and their ends lie 15 bases apart. As encoded in the germline V gene, CDR1 is KGHDR while CDR2 is SFDVKD. The sequences come from cultured PBMCs, collected from culture after CMV antigen stimulation. The TCR sequence derives from a human donor in good health (CMV status not recorded). Some clones in this sample may be carry-over from other donors' samples. The chain is assembled from TRBV24-1 and TRBJ2-3; matching of 6 bases hints at TRBD1 as the D gene. The CDR3 region reads CATSAQDRTAQYF. The DNA sequence is as follows: TGTGCCACCAGTGCCCAAGACAGGACAGCGCAGTATTTT.